Sequencing of this T cell receptor beta chain was carried out in a study of blood T cell repertoires in COVID-19 (dated by TCRdb to the early 2020s). Turning to the overall study: The collaborator samples originated in the United States, Italy and Spain and spanned the acute and convalescent phases of COVID-19. The prospective study material was composed of cDNA or gDNA derived from T cells, B-cell-depleted T cells, or PBMCs. Deeply sampled blood TCRbeta repertoires from subjects exposed to, actively infected with, or recovered from COVID-19 were included in the dataset. The repertoires were released in a freely available public database intended as a resource for research on the immune response to SARS-CoV-2. Samples were obtained from the ongoing ImmuneRACE study (first 160 participants) and from about 1,300 subjects provided by 6 global collaborators. Sample metadata almost always included a de-identified subject ID, COVID-19 status, age in years and sex. Where available, HLA class I and class II types were obtained from metadata supplied by the sample provider rather than from assay-based typing. Summary of the overall study and its limitations: How much clinical and demographic metadata was included differed by source and by participant, and the metadata was provided uncurated.

As concerns this clone: The specificity of this receptor is unknown. The record has no base qualities; no much larger clone is one base away.

Whole blood was collected in K2EDTA tubes by collaborating institutions according to the institutions' own protocols. For TCRbeta analysis, collaborators shipped samples in one of three forms: frozen whole blood, isolated PBMCs, or DNA extracted from either of those sample types. The germline V gene sets CDR1 to MDHEN and CDR2 to SYDVKM. Counted from cysteine to phenylalanine, this CDR3 has 13 amino acids. Left in the record is the CDR3 DNA by itself, 39 bases read in frame from the first base. Here V drops 7 bases and J drops 1 base, and the junction holds 1 base not matched to any gene. TCRbeta CDR3 regions were amplified from genomic DNA by means of the immunoSEQ Assay, a bias-controlled multiplex PCR. As for the original processing: Nucleated cell counts per sample were estimated from amplification of reference gene primers within the assay. To quantify the absolute abundance of each unique TCRbeta CDR3 rearrangement, sequence reads were collapsed and filtered. For each sample, productive Simpson clonality was calculated by taking the square root of Simpson's diversity index across productive rearrangements. TCRdb took this table from immuneACCESS and kept in-frame rearrangements with V and J called. Such tables lack part of the clones; where checked against another copy, unresolved V genes explain under half of the gap, and the rest is unexplained. D and trimming come from the DNA, and the V and J calls and clone size come from that table. Here the sample has 160,000 or so clones; around 75% occur a single time. The ten largest account for roughly 13% of the sample.

The chain is assembled from TRBV28 and TRBJ2-5, and 9 bases in between align with TRBD2. The receptor comes from a woman aged 80 or over with acute or convalescent COVID-19. The source material was peripheral blood. In nucleotides, the sequence is TGTGCCAGCATGACTAGCGGCCAAGAGACCCAGTACTTC. It specifies CASMTSGQETQYF.